This T cell receptor beta chain is from a study of OX40 agonist ivuxolimab in advanced cancers. Trimming cost V 2 bases and J 4 bases, with 6 bases left between them. The CDR3 is made up of 12 amino acids. Per the germline V gene, CDR1 is SGHNT and CDR2 is YYREEE (reference sequence). Clones were sequenced by immunoSEQ multiplex PCR, and TCRdb holds only the in-frame ones, with some missing. The sample lists 65,000 to 75,000 clones, approximately 87% occurring once. Material: CD4+ or CD8+ T cells sorted from blood, obtained in a trial of the OX40 agonist ivuxolimab. The chain couples TRBV5-4 to TRBJ1-2; no reliable D call. The clonotype comes from an adult with an advanced solid tumor such as melanoma, head and neck, liver or kidney cancer. CDR3: CASSLGIYGYTF. For the CDR3, the DNA is TGTGCCAGCAGCTTAGGCATCTATGGCTACACCTTC.